This passage covers 29 T cell receptor beta chains from one sample sequenced in a study of lymphopenia after photon versus proton radiotherapy (dated by TCRdb to 2018 to 2020). Library creation used the immunoSEQ multiplex PCR assay. The table comes from immuneACCESS by way of TCRdb, which keeps in-frame sequences with V and J called. Part of the clones is missing from these tables; in studies checked, under half for an unresolved V gene and the rest for unknown reasons. This sample lists over 10,000 clones; approximately 90% were detected once. Clones ranked in the top ten supply 3.5% of the sample. Material: peripheral blood, obtained from a patient treated with photon-based radiotherapy. The receptors shown here come from a man in his sixties with pancreatic cancer.

The V call is TRBV7-2, the J call TRBJ1-2, with D tentatively TRBD1 (6 bases). V lost 1 base to trimming and J lost 6 bases, with 9 bases between them. Germline-derived CDR1 and CDR2 are SGHTA and FQGNSA. The CDR3 sequence is 13 residues long. The CDR3 reads CASSLVRGNGYTF. The CDR3, as DNA: TGTGCCAGCAGCTTAGTGAGGGGGAATGGCTACACCTTC.

This sequence joins TRBV25-1 and TRBJ2-3, with 9 bases lining up with TRBD1. With 2 bases clipped from V and 3 bases from J, the junction kept 9 bases outside the gene matches. There are 17 residues in the CDR3. Per germline, CDR1 MGHDK and CDR2 SYGVNS. CDR3 sequence (DNA): TGTGCCAGCAGTGAACCGGGGACAGGGCCAGGGACAGATACGCAGTATTTT. It codes for CASSEPGTGPGTDTQYF. Full variable domain (outside the CDR3, taken from reference TRBV25-1 and TRBJ2-3): EADIYQTPRYLVIGTGKKITLECSQTMGHDKMYWYQQDPGMELHLIHYSYGVNSTEKGDLSSESTVSRIRTEHFPLTLESARPSHTSQYLCASSEPGTGPGTDTQYFGPGTRLTVL.

V gene TRBV10-3 combines with J gene TRBJ2-3; 10 bases are shared with TRBD1. V shed 2 bases and J 2 bases; nucleotides not matched to a gene: 7. Germline V gives CDR1 ENHRY, CDR2 SYGVKD. The CDR3 consists of 17 residues. This CDR3 reads CAISEPAGTGVTDTQYF. Here the CDR3 DNA reads TGTGCCATCAGTGAGCCTGCCGGGACAGGGGTCACAGATACGCAGTATTTT.

The gene calls are TRBV28 and TRBJ1-1, with 7 bases lining up with TRBD1. This CDR3 spans 15 amino acids. Germline assignment: CDR1 MDHEN and CDR2 SYDVKM. V trimming: 6 bases; J trimming: 0 bases; junction bases outside the gene matches: 7. The CDR3 protein is CASSEMTGMNTEAFF. In DNA, the CDR3 is TGTGCCAGCAGCGAAATGACAGGGATGAACACTGAAGCTTTCTTT.

In this sample, this clone turned up once. The CDR3 loop reads CASSWTSGTYEQYF. The CDR3 DNA is TGTGCCAGCAGCTGGACTAGCGGAACCTACGAGCAGTACTTC. The rearrangement uses TRBV11-1 and TRBJ2-7; TRBD2 matches at 10 bases. V was clipped by 4 bases and J by 2 bases; unmatched bases: 2. CDR1 and CDR2 (germline): SGHAT, FQDESV (reference sequence). The CDR3 is 14 amino acids. Full variable domain (outside the CDR3, taken from reference TRBV11-1 and TRBJ2-7): EAEVAQSPRYKITEKSQAVAFWCDPISGHATLYWYRQILGQGPELLVQFQDESVVDDSQLPKDRFSAERLKGVDSTLKIQPAELGDSAMYLCASSWTSGTYEQYFGPGTRLTVT.

This clone was recorded only once. CDR3 residues: CASSFPGRGANTEAFF. The DNA of the CDR3 is TGTGCCAGCAGCTTTCCGGGGAGAGGGGCCAACACTGAAGCTTTCTTT. This chain links TRBV7-2 with TRBJ1-1; D possibly corresponds to TRBD1 (5 bases). The germline V and J ends were trimmed by 3 bases and 2 bases, with 16 bases remaining between them. The CDR3 has 16 amino acids. Germline V gives CDR1 SGHTA, CDR2 FQGNSA.

The chain employs TRBV4-1 and TRBJ1-5; D perhaps matches TRBD1 (6 bases). This CDR3 comprises 15 residues. Germline V CDR1 and CDR2: MGHRA, YSYEKL. Deletions cut 4 bases from V and 6 bases from J, with 16 bases between. In nucleotides, the CDR3 is TGCGCCAGCAGCCCTCTGGCGGGGGCGGCTCAGCCCCAGCATTTT. It is translated as CASSPLAGAAQPQHF.

The chain is built from TRBV19 and TRBJ2-7, with D perhaps TRBD1 or TRBD2 (5 bases each). V lost 4 bases and J lost 9, with 19 bases in between. This CDR3 has 14 residues. CDR1 is LNHDA and CDR2 is SQIVND in the germline V gene (reference sequence). CDR3 sequence reads: CASSTAGTAIGQYF. In nucleotides, the CDR3 is TGTGCCAGTAGTACGGCCGGGACGGCCATCGGGCAGTACTTC.

The rearrangement joins TRBV12-5 to TRBJ2-5, with 7 positions matching TRBD1. The J call is uncertain, as TRBJ2-7 better fits the DNA end. This CDR3 is built from 15 residues. CDR1 LGHNT and CDR2 FRNRAP come from the germline V gene. CDR3 sequence (DNA): TGTGCTAGTGGTTTAATACAGGGGCCACCCTACGAGCAGTACTTC. This translates into CASGLIQGPPYEQYF.

The chain links TRBV5-1 to TRBJ1-3; unclear D gene. CDR3 length: 15 residues. CDR1 is SGHRS, CDR2 YFSETQ, per germline. Trimming took off 0 bases at V and 4 bases at J, with 11 bases between the two ends. In DNA, the CDR3 is TGCGCCAGCAGCTTGGAATCTGAATACGGAAACACCATATATTTT. This encodes CASSLESEYGNTIYF. The whole variable domain, remainder taken from reference TRBV5-1 and TRBJ1-3, is KAGVTQTPRYLIKTRGQQVTLSCSPISGHRSVSWYQQTPGQGLQFLFEYFSETQRNKGNFPGRFSGRQFSNSRSEMNVSTLELGDSALYLCASSLESEYGNTIYFGEGSWLTVV.

The chain combines TRBV6-5 with TRBJ2-4, with D possibly matching TRBD1 (5 bases). V shed 5 bases and J shed 0 bases, with 11 bases lying between them. The CDR3 is 15 residues long. The V gene's germline CDR1 is MNHEY and CDR2 SVGAGI. As DNA, the CDR3 is TGTGCCAGCAGTCAGGGTGGTTTAGCCAAAAACATTCAGTACTTC. It specifies CASSQGGLAKNIQYF.

The chain recombines TRBV19 with TRBJ2-3; 7 bases align to TRBD2. Germline V gives CDR1 LNHDA, CDR2 SQIVND (reference sequence). J lost 0 bases, V lost 7 bases, and 10 bases had no gene match. The CDR3 consists of 16 residues. The CDR3 region is CASTNRGGFSTDTQYF. The CDR3 bases are TGTGCCAGTACCAACCGCGGGGGTTTCAGCACAGATACGCAGTATTTT. Combining the CDR3 with reference TRBV19 and TRBJ2-3 gives the whole variable domain DGGITQSPKYLFRKEGQNVTLSCEQNLNHDAMYWYRQDPGQGLRLIYYSQIVNDFQKGDIAEGYSVSREKKESFPLTVTSAQKNPTAFYLCASTNRGGFSTDTQYFGPGTRLTVL.

This clone is a singleton in its sample. This sequence joins TRBV27 and TRBJ1-1; 8 bases fit TRBD1. CDR1 and CDR2 (germline): MNHEY, SMNVEV (reference sequence). The CDR3 has 14 residues. Trimming cost V 2 bases and J 5 bases; bases outside gene matches: 4. CDR3 sequence (DNA): TGTGCCAGCAGTTTAGGACAGGGTCGAACTGAAGCTTTCTTT. This encodes CASSLGQGRTEAFF.

The rearrangement uses TRBV29-1 and TRBJ2-7, with D possibly TRBD1 on 6 matching bases. V dropped 5 bases and J dropped 3 bases, with 11 bases sitting between them. The CDR3 consists of 12 residues. Per germline, CDR1 SQVTM and CDR2 ANQGSEA. The CDR3 DNA sequence: TGCAGCGTTCAGGCAGGGGACTACGAGCAGTACTTC. Translated: CSVQAGDYEQYF.

The chain has TRBV23-1 and TRBJ2-2; D perhaps matches TRBD2 (6 bases). TRBV23-1 is sorted into the ORF group, with uncertain function. The CDR3 loop spans 15 amino acids. Trimming pared 7 bases from V and 4 bases from J, leaving 16 bases between. The CDR3 here is CASNGAGGCTGELFF. For the CDR3, the DNA is TGCGCCAGCAATGGAGCGGGTGGGTGCACCGGGGAGCTGTTTTTT.

This clone was found a few times. This chain joins TRBV5-1 and TRBJ1-4; 11 bases match TRBD1. The ends lost 4 bases at V and 6 bases at J; junction bases unmatched: 5. Germline-derived CDR1 and CDR2 are SGHRS and YFSETQ. The CDR3 length is 15 residues. CDR3: CASSPGTGGDEKLFF. The CDR3 nucleotides are TGCGCCAGCAGCCCGGGGACAGGGGGTGATGAAAAACTGTTTTTT.

As DNA, the CDR3 is TGTGCCAGCAGCAAGCGCGGGGGGCGTTCAGATACGCAGTATTTT. This codes for CASSKRGGRSDTQYF. V gene TRBV6-5 combines with J gene TRBJ2-3; TRBD2 matches at 8 bases. CDR1 MNHEY and CDR2 SVGAGI come from the germline V gene. The CDR3 is 15 residues long. The trim removed 6 bases at V and 4 bases at J, leaving 9 bases unmatched.

This clone appeared once. V is TRBV7-3 and J is TRBJ2-7; 8 positions match TRBD2. The germline V gene has CDR1 SGHTA and CDR2 FQGTGA. Trimming took 5 bases from V and 3 from J; bases not matched to a gene: 12. The CDR3 consists of 16 residues. Here the CDR3 reads CASSAVGSGGGYEQYF. The DNA for the CDR3 is TGTGCCAGCAGCGCAGTTGGGAGCGGGGGTGGCTACGAGCAGTACTTC.

The chain combines TRBV5-1 with TRBJ2-2, with 8 bases identical to TRBD1. Germline values: CDR1 SGHRS, CDR2 YFSETQ. The CDR3 runs to 15 residues. J was trimmed by 1 base and V by 5 bases; bases with no gene match: 4. The CDR3 reads CASRHGTGNTGELFF. CDR3 in DNA: TGCGCCAGCAGACACGGGACAGGGAACACCGGGGAGCTGTTTTTT.

The CDR3: CASSLGGFNTEAFF. CDR3 nucleotides: TGTGCCAGCAGCTTAGGGGGGTTCAACACTGAAGCTTTCTTT. The V and J genes are TRBV5-4 and TRBJ1-1; perhaps TRBD1 as D (6 bases). Germline assignment: CDR1 SGHNT and CDR2 YYREEE (reference sequence). The CDR3 covers 14 residues. Trimming removed 2 bases at V and 2 bases at J, with 10 bases between.

This clone showed up just once. The genes are TRBV15 and TRBJ1-5; a weak D match, TRBD1 (6 bases). Germline CDR1 is LNHNV and CDR2 is YYDKDF (reference sequence). V lost 0 bases and J lost 6, with 12 bases in between. This CDR3 is 15 amino acids long. The chain's CDR3 is CATSRENRVGQPQHF. CDR3 bases: TGTGCCACCAGCAGAGAGAACAGGGTGGGTCAGCCCCAGCATTTT.

The chain links TRBV13 to TRBJ2-7; 7 bases match TRBD1. CDR1 and CDR2 from the germline V gene are PRHDT and FYEKMQ (reference sequence). Trimming at V came to 5 bases and at J to 3 bases, leaving 7 bases not matched to a gene. This CDR3 spans 14 amino acids. CDR3 nucleotide sequence: TGTGCCAGCAGCCCCGGAACAGGGGTCTACGAGCAGTACTTC. Amino acids: CASSPGTGVYEQYF.

The rearrangement joins TRBV20-1 to TRBJ2-3, with TRBD2 identical over 7 bases. In germline, CDR1 is DFQATT, CDR2 SNEGSKA (reference sequence). CDR3 length equals 11 residues. After removal of 3 bases from V and 14 bases from J, the junction contained 8 bases not matched to a gene. This CDR3 reads CSARVGGKRYF. The CDR3, as DNA: TGCAGTGCTAGGGTGGGGGGGAAGCGGTATTTT.

The chain is built from TRBV30 and TRBJ1-2; TRBD1 might be the D (5 bases). Germline assignment: CDR1 GTSNPN and CDR2 SVGIG (reference sequence). Trimming removed 0 bases at V and 5 bases at J, with 13 bases between. This CDR3 is built from 14 residues. The DNA for the CDR3 is TGTGCCTGGAGTGTTGTTCAGGGTCGGTATGGCTACACCTTC. It is translated as CAWSVVQGRYGYTF. The whole variable domain, filled in from reference TRBV30 and TRBJ1-2, reads SQTIHQWPATLVQPVGSPLSLECTVEGTSNPNLYWYRQAAGRGLQLLFYSVGIGQISSEVPQNLSASRPQDRQFILSSKKLLLSDSGFYLCAWSVVQGRYGYTFGSGTRLTVV.

The chain uses TRBV27 and TRBJ1-6, with D perhaps matching TRBD1 (6 bases). Trimming stripped 6 bases from V and 1 base from J, with 13 bases between. Germline-derived CDR1 and CDR2 are MNHEY and SMNVEV (reference sequence). This CDR3 region has 16 residues. Here the CDR3 reads CASRLQGGSYNSPLHF. CDR3 DNA sequence: TGTGCCAGCAGACTACAGGGAGGGTCCTATAATTCACCCCTCCACTTT.

The chain joins TRBV5-1 to TRBJ2-7, with TRBD2 as a possible D gene (5 bases). V was trimmed by 4 bases and J by 3 bases, leaving 14 bases between them. Germline V lookup: CDR1 SGHRS, CDR2 YFSETQ. The CDR3 runs 14 residues. The DNA for the CDR3 is TGCGCCAGCAGCCGACGGGGTATCGGCTACGAGCAGTACTTC. It codes for CASSRRGIGYEQYF.

This clone was counted between two and nine times. This chain connects TRBV5-6 to TRBJ1-3; D is unclear. The V end lost 2 bases, the J end lost 7 bases, and 4 bases lay between the germline ends. The V gene's germline CDR1 is SGHDT and CDR2 YYEEEE. The CDR3 runs 11 residues. CDR3 sequence: CASSLLNTIYF. As DNA, the CDR3 is TGTGCCAGCAGCTTATTGAACACCATATATTTT.

The chain links TRBV11-2 to TRBJ1-2, with D hard to call. The V end was cut by 1 base, the J end by 5 bases, with 2 bases between. This CDR3 comprises 11 residues. CDR1 SGHAT and CDR2 FQNNGV come from the germline V gene. CDR3: CASSLGYGYTF. DNA of the CDR3: TGTGCCAGCAGCTTAGGATATGGCTACACCTTC.

The V and J genes are TRBV30 and TRBJ2-4; tentatively, D is TRBD1 or TRBD2 (6 bases each). Trimming left V 0 bases short and J 8 bases short, with 14 bases between. The CDR3 is made up of 14 amino acids. The germline V gene has CDR1 GTSNPN and CDR2 SVGIG (reference sequence). This chain's CDR3 is CAWSVGGKDHIQYF. The DNA of the CDR3 is TGTGCCTGGAGTGTGGGGGGCAAGGATCACATTCAGTACTTC.